These T cell receptor beta chains were read from a single sample in a study of CD8 T cells in ankylosing spondylitis. Each CDR3 protein gets one entry after TCRdb re-called the 5' RACE reads with MiXCR. The sample shows 120,000 or so distinct CDR3 sequences, around 13% of them seen only once. The sequenced sample was blood, either unsorted or a sorted T cell fraction (not recorded which). These receptors originate from a female donor with ankylosing spondylitis or in good health (not recorded which). CDR3s leave out the opening cysteine and the closing phenylalanine or tryptophan. Each record gives: V gene, CDR3 protein.

TRBV7-8	ASSSKAQRAVYEQY
TRBV6-5	ASSYSISGARHEQY
TRBV5-1	ASSLEGGQYEKLF
TRBV7-2	ASSLVVSREGEQY
TRBV2	ASSSPTPGDTQY
TRBV20-1	SARDDLGGHGFPTTEAF
TRBV5-1	ASSEDSIGSPLH
TRBV9	ASSVAGVNSPLH
TRBV18	ASSPGRNSYEQY
TRBV9	ASSVGYTSLGEQY
TRBV7-3	ASSPLGQGQAGEQF
TRBV5-1	ASSRGTGDEKLF
TRBV30	AWSMNNYNEQF
TRBV3-1	ASSHYDSSYNEQF
TRBV27	ASKSQSYEGGKNIQY
TRBV15	ATSRRHRGVEGYT
TRBV7-2	ASSLRDTPDTQY
TRBV12-3/TRBV12-4	ASSHSGPAYEQY
TRBV12-3/TRBV12-4	ASSSPYEQY
TRBV4-1	ASSEGRSYNEQF
TRBV29-1	SVTGQMNTEAF
TRBV12-3/TRBV12-4	ASSSTQLNHSPLH
TRBV15	ATQVSNQPQH
TRBV12-3/TRBV12-4	ASSTRSGGNPEQF
TRBV7-2	ASSLGYSGNTIY
TRBV10-3	AISETGYNEQF
TRBV20-1	SARWNTRELF
TRBV7-2	ASSPGHQDTQY
TRBV7-2	ASSWVEIAPSYEQY
TRBV12-5	ASGSGQGGYNEQF
TRBV5-4	ASSLGPDGDTEAF
TRBV10-3	AIAAPGIATEAF
TRBV24-1	ATSDSPPRHEQY
TRBV7-2	ASSLSAGGNQPQH
TRBV5-1	ASSLDSGVDGYT
TRBV7-9	ASSFEGPTGELF
TRBV6-1	ASSGTANTEAF
TRBV20-1	SGTKESYNEQF
TRBV3-1	ASSQGSVRF
TRBV24-1	ATSVVSGRTYNEQF
TRBV20-1	SANPRTGSLNEQF
TRBV24-1	ATTPGPIRGKLF
TRBV12-3/TRBV12-4	ASSLRVLAKNIQY
TRBV5-1	ASSGGTDTQY
TRBV11-2	ASSLRLAGAISSYNEQF
TRBV7-3	ASSPAGTTPGELF
TRBV5-1	ASSLALTARGYT
TRBV11-2	ASSLSTGNYEQY
TRBV6-5	ASSYSGGHEQY
TRBV29-1	SVDTYQETQY
TRBV6-5	ASSYRGGYT
TRBV4-2	ASSQEGLNEQF
TRBV5-1	ASSLGGRQGDDEQY
TRBV12-3/TRBV12-4	ASSDGYEQY
TRBV20-1	SAGASLAGDRFLSYNEQF
TRBV29-1	SVVVRDRQETQY
TRBV5-1	ASSLEGGSNNQPQH